The present T cell receptor (beta chain) was sequenced within a study of blood T cells in healthy people across ages. Findings of the study overall: Per-million-T-cell TCR beta diversity fell roughly linearly with age.

The authors ran a second PCR of about 7 to 11 cycles using a sample-barcoded 5' primer and a J-beta primer mix. Every single cDNA molecule received a tag from a template-switch adaptor with 12 random nucleotides. TCRdb recomputed calls from the 5' RACE reads with MiXCR, one row per CDR3 protein. The sample includes about 1.8 million distinct CDR3 sequences, roughly 50% of them seen just once. This clonotype appeared a few times. The antigen remains undetermined. Germline assignment: CDR1 ENHRY and CDR2 SYGVKD. The CDR3 runs to 14 residues. Trimming cost V 0 bases and J 4 bases, with 9 bases left between them.

This sequence originates from a woman in her thirties or forties in good health. This rearrangement joins TRBV10-3 to TRBJ2-5; D is undetermined. The sample consisted of blood. In DNA, the CDR3 is TGTGCCATCAGTGAGTCGGGTCCTATAGAGACCCAGTACTTC. Its translation: CAISESGPIETQYF.